This record covers a single T cell receptor beta chain. This entry is derived from a study of blood T cell repertoires in COVID-19. Turning to the study itself: Samples of COVID-19 (acute and convalescent) were obtained from the United States, Italy and Spain. T cells, B-cell-depleted T cells, or PBMCs supplied cDNA or gDNA.

Germline V lookup: CDR1 KGHDR, CDR2 SFDVKD. With V trimmed by 5 bases and J by 2 bases, 6 bases remained unmatched. This CDR3 has 16 amino acids. Sequencing used immunoSEQ multiplex PCR; TCRdb keeps in-frame clones, though not all of them. The data hold about 20,000 clones, with roughly 86% observed a single time. The clonotype comes from a human donor in a cohort sampled during active COVID-19. The sample was peripheral blood. The chain uses TRBV24-1 and TRBJ2-1, with TRBD1 matching over 9 bases. The CDR3 region has the DNA TGTGCCACCAGTGTAGTGGGACAGGGAACCTACAATGAGCAGTTCTTC. This gives the protein CATSVVGQGTYNEQFF.